The clone carrying this T cell receptor (beta chain) turned up a few times. The PCR was carried out with 60 Vbeta primers and 13 Jbeta primers. Using immunoSEQ multiplex PCR, the repertoire was profiled, and TCRdb retains in-frame clones only, with some absent. The sample lists some 180,000 clones, about four fifths occurring once. This sample is part of a study of cytomegalovirus exposure and HLA in healthy donors. Germline values: CDR1 MNHNY, CDR2 SVGAGI (reference sequence). V gave up 6 bases and J gave up 4 bases; unmatched junction bases: 12. The CDR3 is 16 residues long. Source material: PBMCs. The chain recombines TRBV6-6 with TRBJ1-2; 9 bases fit TRBD1. This receptor was identified in a woman in her twenties or thirties in good health and CMV-seronegative. The CDR3 nucleotides are TGTGCCAGCAGGCGAGACCCGGGACAGGGTTCCTATGGCTACACCTTC. It yields the protein CASRRDPGQGSYGYTF.